The next 5 T cell receptor beta chains were all read from a single sample in a study of T cell responses to AZD1222 COVID-19 vaccine. Sequencing was performed with immunoSEQ multiplex PCR; in TCRdb, only in-frame clones are kept and a portion is missing. The profile shows under 140,000 clones, about 94% of them singletons. Here the sequenced sample was peripheral blood, taken 28 days after the second AZD1222 dose. The receptors were sampled from an adult who received the AZD1222 COVID-19 vaccine.

The CDR3 DNA sequence: TGTGCCAGTAGTACCCAGCCAGGGGCAACTAATGAAAAACTGTTTTTT. Translating it yields CASSTQPGATNEKLFF. This chain connects TRBV19 to TRBJ1-4, with D perhaps matching TRBD1 (6 bases). Germline V CDR1 and CDR2: LNHDA, SQIVND (reference sequence). There are 16 residues in the CDR3. Trimming removed 4 bases from V and 0 bases from J, with 12 bases in between.

The genes are TRBV27 and TRBJ2-5; a weak D match, TRBD1 (5 bases). Germline V gene data show CDR1 as MNHEY and CDR2 as SMNVEV (reference sequence). The CDR3 length is 13 residues. V lost 2 bases and J lost 5, with 9 bases in between. The CDR3: CASSLQGWETQYF. The CDR3 DNA follows: TGTGCCAGCAGTTTACAGGGTTGGGAGACCCAGTACTTC.

This sequence joins TRBV5-1 and TRBJ1-6, with D uncertain. The CDR3 loop spans 14 amino acids. The V end was cut by 7 bases, the J end by 7 bases, with 15 bases between. Germline V gene lookup returns CDR1 SGHRS and CDR2 YFSETQ. CDR3 amino acids: CASGSSVGNSPLHF. For the CDR3, the DNA is TGCGCCAGCGGAAGTTCGGTTGGGAATTCACCCCTCCACTTT.

The genes are TRBV2 and TRBJ1-6; D unresolved. The CDR3 length is 15 residues. V was pared by 7 bases and J by 0 bases, with 10 bases between. Germline V gives CDR1 SNHLY, CDR2 FYNNEI. The CDR3 loop is CASIRTSSYNSPLHF. The CDR3 DNA reads TGTGCCAGCATAAGGACTAGCTCCTATAATTCACCCCTCCACTTT.

The V call is TRBV19, the J call TRBJ2-3; D gene unclear. With 7 bases removed from V and 2 bases from J, the gap between germline ends came to 7 bases. The CDR3 length is 12 residues. CDR1 is LNHDA, CDR2 SQIVND, per germline (reference sequence). The CDR3 region is CASTDPTDTQYF. For the CDR3, the DNA is TGTGCCAGTACCGATCCCACAGATACGCAGTATTTT.